Reported below is one T cell receptor beta chain. The sample contains more than one DNA sequence encoding this CDR3. This record belongs to a study of shared clonotypes between healthy human individuals. The protocol was immunoSEQ multiplex PCR, while the TCRdb copy is restricted to in-frame clones and leaves out a portion. The sample lists 780,000 or so clones, 72% seen once, with under 2% in the top ten. The CDR3 runs to 14 residues. Germline V gene data show CDR1 as MNHEY and CDR2 as SVGAGI. After removal of 6 bases from V and 4 bases from J, the junction contained 4 bases not matched to a gene. This clonotype was obtained from a woman under 40 in good health. This chain links TRBV6-5 with TRBJ2-1; 9 bases map to TRBD2. Sequenced input: memory CD4+ T cells sorted from blood. Specified subset: CD45RA-negative fraction. This CDR3 reads CASRGLALYNEQFF. CDR3 in DNA: TGTGCCAGCAGAGGACTAGCGCTATACAATGAGCAGTTCTTC.